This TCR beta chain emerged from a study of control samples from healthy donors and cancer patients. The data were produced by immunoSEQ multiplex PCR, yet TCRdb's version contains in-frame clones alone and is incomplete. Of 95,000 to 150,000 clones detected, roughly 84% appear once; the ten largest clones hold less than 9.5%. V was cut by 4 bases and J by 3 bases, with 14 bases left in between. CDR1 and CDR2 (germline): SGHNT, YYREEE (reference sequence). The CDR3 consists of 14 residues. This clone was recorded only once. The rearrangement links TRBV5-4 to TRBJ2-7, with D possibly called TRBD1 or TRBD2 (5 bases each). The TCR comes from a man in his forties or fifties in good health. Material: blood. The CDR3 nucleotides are TGTGCCAGCAGCGTGGACTTGGGACGCTACGAGCAGTACTTC. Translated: CASSVDLGRYEQYF.